Each of the 28 T cell receptor beta chains below was sequenced from the same sample in a study of regulatory T cells in long-lasting Graves disease. Sequencing libraries for TCR beta were prepared with iRepertoire HTBI primers and Arm-PCR of CDR3 regions. From the multiplex PCR reads, TCRdb called clonotypes with MiXCR, one entry per CDR3 protein. The table has hundreds of thousands of distinct CDR3 sequences, about 32% seen once. The time point here: persistent/refractory GD, antithyroid drugs over 5 years with positive TRAb. RNA extracted from PBMCs served as the sequencing template. The starting material was peripheral blood mononuclear cells (PBMCs), obtained when the disease was refractory, from a patient treated with antithyroid drugs. The source of these receptors is a female donor with Graves disease.

This clonotype came up many times. The rearrangement joins TRBV28 to TRBJ1-3; D is unclear. Looked up from germline, CDR1 is MDHEN and CDR2 is SYDVKM. The CDR3 is made up of 12 amino acids. The CDR3 DNA sequence: TGTGCAGCAACGGTCTCTGGAAACACCATATATTTT. Amino acid sequence: CAATVSGNTIYF.

The chain couples TRBV28 to TRBJ2-1; 10 nucleotides match TRBD2. CDR1 MDHEN and CDR2 SYDVKM come from the germline V gene. The V gene end was trimmed by 3 bases and the J gene end by 4 bases; junction bases not matched to a gene: 3. The CDR3 covers 15 residues. The CDR3 region has the DNA TGTGCCAGCAGTTTTGTTAGCGGGAGGTACAATGAGCAGTTCTTC. This translates into CASSFVSGRYNEQFF.

CDR3 nucleotide sequence: TGTGCCAGCAGCCGACTCGGGACAGGGCGGTTTGACACTGAAGCTTTCTTT. Translation: CASSRLGTGRFDTEAFF. This rearrangement joins TRBV28 to TRBJ1-1, with 9 bases matching TRBD1. This CDR3 contains 17 residues. V lost 6 bases to trimming and J lost 3 bases; unmatched junction nucleotides: 14. Germline values: CDR1 MDHEN, CDR2 SYDVKM. Combining the CDR3 with reference TRBV28 and TRBJ1-1 gives the whole variable domain DVKVTQSSRYLVKRTGEKVFLECVQDMDHENMFWYRQDPGLGLRLIYFSYDVKMKEKGDIPEGYSVSREKKERFSLILESASTNQTSMYLCASSRLGTGRFDTEAFFGQGTRLTVV.

This clonotype was observed at least ten times. The chain carries TRBV2 and TRBJ1-5, with D uncertain. V lost 7 bases and J 4 bases, leaving 11 bases between the germline ends. CDR3 length: 13 amino acids. CDR1 and CDR2 (germline): SNHLY, FYNNEI. DNA of the CDR3: TGTGCCAGCAATCGGGATTCGAATCAGCCCCAGCATTTT. This sequence encodes CASNRDSNQPQHF.

This clonotype was detected only a few times. The chain recombines TRBV30 with TRBJ1-5; 10 bases fit TRBD1. V lost 6 bases and J lost 15; bases outside the gene matches: 11. The CDR3 is 12 residues long. Germline V CDR1 and CDR2: GTSNPN, SVGIG (reference sequence). The CDR3 region is CACRDRGPLWHF. DNA for the CDR3: TGTGCCTGCCGGGACAGGGGCCCCTTATGGCATTTT.

Points on this clonotype: An end of the junction differs from the germline gene, which may be a read error. The chain recombines TRBV20-1 with TRBJ2-7; 11 bases fit TRBD2. The germline CDR1 and CDR2 sequences are DFQATT and SNEGSKA (reference sequence). This CDR3 region has 15 residues. The CDR3 DNA reads as TGCAGTGTTAGAAGCCGGACTAGCGGGTCCTACGAGCAGTACTTC. It translates to CSVRSRTSGSYEQYF.

This clonotype showed up just a few times. The chain recombines TRBV25-1 with TRBJ2-7; TRBD1 matches at 8 bases. Germline V gene sequence: CDR1 MGHDK, CDR2 SYGVNS. The trim removed 6 bases at V and 2 bases at J, leaving 3 bases unmatched. This CDR3 is built from 13 residues. This CDR3 is CASSEQGAYEQYF. As DNA, the CDR3 is TGTGCCAGCAGCGAACAGGGGGCCTACGAGCAGTACTTC.

This clonotype was seen a few times. One junction end disagrees with the germline gene, perhaps due to a read error. V gene TRBV11-2 combines with J gene TRBJ2-7; 9 bases line up with TRBD2. Per germline, CDR1 SGHAT and CDR2 FQNNGV. This CDR3 is built from 15 residues. The CDR3: CASSWTSVPTYEQYF. The CDR3 DNA reads TGTGCCAGCAGCTGGACTAGCGTACCAACCTACGAACAGTACTTC. Full variable domain (rest looked up from reference TRBV11-2 and TRBJ2-7): EAGVAQSPRYKIIEKRQSVAFWCNPISGHATLYWYQQILGQGPKLLIQFQNNGVVDDSQLPKDRFSAERLKGVDSTLKIQPAKLEDSAVYLCASSWTSVPTYEQYFGPGTRLTVT.

This clonotype is a singleton in its sample. The chain links TRBV2 to TRBJ2-2; D gene ambiguous. The CDR3 length is 14 residues. Trimming removed 2 bases from V and 3 bases from J, with 7 bases in between. CDR1 and CDR2 (germline): SNHLY, FYNNEI. The CDR3 coding sequence is TGTGCCAGCAGTGAACACGCATACACCGGGGAGCTGTTTTTT. Protein product: CASSEHAYTGELFF.

In its sample, this clonotype was seen a few times. Written as DNA, the CDR3 is TGTGCCAGCAGCTTGAGGTCCGCGAACACTGAAGCTTTCTTT. Translated: CASSLRSANTEAFF. The V call is TRBV5-4, the J call TRBJ1-1; D uncertain. Germline CDR1 reads SGHNT; CDR2 reads YYREEE (reference sequence). The germline V and J ends were trimmed by 1 base and 1 base, with 8 bases remaining between them. The CDR3 loop spans 14 amino acids.

This clonotype was counted ten times or more. The CDR3 DNA reads TGTGCCAGCAGTTACAGCCTAGCCCAGCCTTACGAGCAGTACTTC. This gives the protein CASSYSLAQPYEQYF. This rearrangement joins TRBV6-5 to TRBJ2-7; possibly TRBD2 for D (5 bases). Trimming cost V 2 bases and J 4 bases, with 15 bases left between them. This CDR3 comprises 15 residues. The germline gives CDR1 MNHEY, CDR2 SVGAGI.

Only one count was recorded for this clonotype. V is TRBV20-1 and J is TRBJ1-2; TRBD1 agrees at 9 bases. With V trimmed by 0 bases and J by 8 bases, 13 bases remained unmatched. The germline CDR1 and CDR2 sequences are DFQATT and SNEGSKA (reference sequence). This CDR3 has 16 amino acids. CDR3 sequence reads: CSARDTGTGLLGGYTF. The CDR3 region has the DNA TGCAGTGCTAGAGATACGGGGACAGGGCTTCTCGGGGGCTACACCTTC.

This clonotype came up a few times. V usage is TRBV11-2 and J usage is TRBJ2-3; unclear D gene. The CDR3 is 15 residues long. CDR1 is SGHAT, CDR2 FQNNGV, per germline. V was shortened by 1 base and J by 2 bases, with 10 bases between the two germline ends. CDR3 nucleotide sequence: TGTGCCAGCAGCTTAGTGGGCGGAAACACAGATACGCAGTATTTT. Translated, it gives CASSLVGGNTDTQYF.

There are many counts of this clonotype. The rearrangement links TRBV5-1 to TRBJ2-7; D might be TRBD1 or TRBD2, each matching 6 bases. There are 14 residues in the CDR3. Germline CDR1 SGHRS, CDR2 YFSETQ. V lost 0 bases and J 6 bases, leaving 13 bases between the germline ends. DNA for the CDR3: TGCGCCAGCAGCTTGGGACCCGGGGGCCTCGAGCAGTACTTC. As protein: CASSLGPGGLEQYF.

This clonotype was seen at least ten times. The V call is TRBV28, the J call TRBJ2-5, with D perhaps assigned TRBD1 or TRBD2 (6 bases each). CDR3 length: 15 amino acids. Germline CDR1 MDHEN, CDR2 SYDVKM. The germline V and J ends were trimmed by 4 bases and 5 bases, with 17 bases remaining between them. The CDR3 region is CASSSTGRQLETQYF. The CDR3, as DNA: TGTGCCAGCAGTTCTACAGGGAGGCAATTGGAGACCCAGTACTTC.

The J gene is TRBJ2-7, the V gene TRBV7-9; the D gene is possibly TRBD1 (6 bases). V shed 3 bases and J shed 6 bases, with 12 bases lying between them. The CDR3 length is 13 residues. CDR1 and CDR2 (germline): SEHNR, FQNEAQ (reference sequence). DNA of the CDR3: TGTGCCAGCAGCTTTGAAAGGGGGTTCGAGCAGTACTTC. It encodes CASSFERGFEQYF.

The chain employs TRBV10-3 and TRBJ2-7, with D tentatively TRBD1 or TRBD2 (5 bases each). CDR3 length: 14 residues. Germline V lookup: CDR1 ENHRY, CDR2 SYGVKD. Deletions cut 6 bases from V and 3 bases from J, with 15 bases between. In DNA form, the CDR3 reads TGTGCCATCAGGGGGGACCTTGGTGTCTACGAGCAGTACTTC. It encodes CAIRGDLGVYEQYF.

This clonotype was detected a few times. The chain uses TRBV20-1 and TRBJ1-2, with TRBD1 identical over 8 bases. This CDR3 is 13 amino acids long. Germline CDR1 DFQATT, CDR2 SNEGSKA (reference sequence). Germline trimming cut 5 bases from V and 3 bases from J; bases unmatched to any gene: 5. The CDR3 region is CSAPQGAHYGYTF. The DNA for the CDR3 is TGCAGTGCTCCCCAGGGGGCGCACTATGGCTACACCTTC.

This rearrangement joins TRBV27 to TRBJ1-1; no reliable D call. CDR1 is MNHEY, CDR2 SMNVEV, per germline (reference sequence). The CDR3 runs 13 residues. V shed 5 bases and J shed 3 bases, with 10 bases lying between them. The CDR3 DNA sequence: TGTGCCAGCAGTCCCCTCCCTTACACTGAAGCTTTCTTT. Amino acids: CASSPLPYTEAFF.

This clonotype has a handful of counts. The CDR3, as DNA: TGTGCCATCAGTGAGGACAGAAACACTGAAGCTTTCTTT. Its translation is CAISEDRNTEAFF. The chain recombines TRBV10-3 with TRBJ1-1; TRBD1 is a possible D gene (5 bases). There are 13 residues in the CDR3. V lost 2 bases and J lost 2, with 6 bases in between. Germline V CDR1 and CDR2: ENHRY, SYGVKD.

This rearrangement joins TRBV20-1 to TRBJ1-5; D ambiguous. The CDR3 totals 15 residues. Trimming pared 3 bases from V and 4 bases from J, leaving 16 bases between. The germline CDR1 and CDR2 sequences are DFQATT and SNEGSKA (reference sequence). In DNA form, the CDR3 reads TGCAGTGCTAGTCCCCGGACCTCGGGTAATCAGCCCCAGCATTTT. Translating gives CSASPRTSGNQPQHF.

A few counts support this clonotype. The chain has TRBV12-3 or TRBV12-4 and TRBJ1-3; 8 bases map to TRBD1. Trimming cost V 3 bases and J 0 bases; bases outside gene matches: 7. CDR3 length: 17 residues. Here the CDR3 DNA reads TGTGCCAGCAGTTTTGTCGCAGGGGGCTACTCTGGAAACACCATATATTTT. This gives the protein CASSFVAGGYSGNTIYF.

The chain combines TRBV7-6 with TRBJ1-1; D perhaps matches TRBD1 (5 bases). The CDR3 runs to 16 residues. Trimming removed 1 base from V and 4 bases from J, with 16 bases in between. Germline CDR1 SGHVS, CDR2 FNYEAQ. In DNA form, the CDR3 reads TGTGCCAGCAGCTTAGGGTATGGGGGTGAAGGCACTGAAGCTTTCTTT. Translation gives CASSLGYGGEGTEAFF.

The rearrangement links TRBV12-3 or TRBV12-4 to TRBJ2-2, with 8 bases identical to TRBD2. Unmatched junction bases numbered 11, after V lost 5 bases and J lost 3 bases. This CDR3 has 17 residues. The CDR3 is CASSLIRGGAYTGELFF. The CDR3 nucleotides are TGTGCCAGCAGTCTCATCCGGGGGGGGGCGTACACCGGGGAGCTGTTTTTT.

V gene TRBV28 combines with J gene TRBJ1-1; TRBD1 agrees at 9 bases. CDR1 and CDR2 from the germline V gene are MDHEN and SYDVKM. This CDR3 has 14 amino acids. The V and J ends lost 8 bases and 3 bases, in that order; junction bases with no gene match: 7. CDR3 sequence: CASRQQGADTEAFF. The CDR3, as DNA: TGTGCCAGCCGACAACAGGGGGCGGACACTGAAGCTTTCTTT.

This clonotype was counted between two and nine times. This chain connects TRBV14 to TRBJ1-2; TRBD1 is a possible D gene (5 bases). Germline V lookup: CDR1 SGHDN, CDR2 FVKESK. V was pared by 2 bases and J by 4 bases, with 8 bases between. This CDR3 is built from 13 residues. The CDR3 reads CASSQLGAYGYTF. The CDR3 bases are TGTGCCAGCAGCCAACTAGGGGCCTATGGCTACACCTTC. The whole variable domain, remainder taken from reference TRBV14 and TRBJ1-2, is EAGVTQFPSHSVIEKGQTVTLRCDPISGHDNLYWYRRVMGKEIKFLLHFVKESKQDESGMPNNRFLAERTGGTYSTLKVQPAELEDSGVYFCASSQLGAYGYTFGSGTRLTVV.

In its sample, this clonotype was seen a few times. This chain connects TRBV28 to TRBJ1-3; D unclear. V gave up 1 base and J gave up 0 bases, with 4 bases separating them. The CDR3 covers 14 residues. Germline V gene sequence: CDR1 MDHEN, CDR2 SYDVKM. Written as DNA, the CDR3 is TGTGCCAGCAGTTTATTTAGCTCTGGAAACACCATATATTTT. Translating gives CASSLFSSGNTIYF.

The J gene is TRBJ1-2, the V gene TRBV12-3 or TRBV12-4; D is unresolved. Trimming pared 3 bases from V and 5 bases from J, leaving 10 bases between. This CDR3 contains 13 residues. The CDR3 DNA follows: TGTGCCAGCAGTTTCCGGGGAACATATGGCTACACCTTC. This sequence encodes CASSFRGTYGYTF.